This T cell receptor (beta chain) was profiled in a study of T cells in narcolepsy. Looking at the study overall: Patients with NT1 or NT2 and healthy control donors were enrolled.

Worth noting for this clone: Antigen unknown.

Study findings and constraints: Comparing one patient's CSF and blood CD4+ clonotypes highlighted HCRT- and TRIB2-specific autoreactive clonotypes. Autoreactive clone sequences were missing from some blood memory CD4+ repertoires.

The data were produced by immunoSEQ multiplex PCR, yet TCRdb's version contains in-frame clones alone and is incomplete. The sample holds about 30,000 clones; around four fifths are singletons and the top ten take 1.2%. The junction had 5 bases not matched to a gene; V was cut back by 4 bases and J by 2 bases. This CDR3 comprises 15 residues. CDR1 is MNHEY and CDR2 is SMNVEV in the germline V gene (reference sequence). The source of this sequence is a human donor with narcolepsy. The chain links TRBV27 to TRBJ2-7; 10 nucleotides agree with TRBD1. Material: CD45RA- memory CD4+ T cells from PBMCs. The CDR3 reads CASSSGQGKAYEQYF. In DNA form, the CDR3 reads TGTGCCAGCAGTTCGGGACAGGGGAAGGCCTACGAGCAGTACTTC.